This TCR beta chain comes out of a study of cytomegalovirus exposure and HLA in healthy donors. The PCR was carried out with 60 Vbeta primers and 13 Jbeta primers. Methods used by the authors: There were 80 million to 95 million unique TCR beta chains by a later count, and around 10 million of them were shared. Data came from immunoSEQ multiplex PCR; TCRdb stores just in-frame clones and leaves some out. Clone size and the V and J calls come from that table; the DNA yielded D and trimming. The table has about 220,000 clones, approximately 68% seen once; the top ten hold 1.8%. This clone was found once. Antigen unknown. This CDR3 has 12 amino acids. Trimming cost V 8 bases and J 6 bases; bases outside gene matches: 6. Per germline, CDR1 SNHLY and CDR2 FYNNEI. Study-level points and caveats: The authors judged a highly shared variant cluster likely a sequencing artifact. HLA allele associations emerged for about 16,000 TCR beta sequences in a later analysis, at 0.05 false discovery rate. HLA restriction was apparent for most CMV-associated TCR beta chains in a later analysis.

The chain recombines TRBV2 with TRBJ2-7; TRBD1 matches 8 bases. This TCR was recovered from a woman aged 25 to 39 in good health and CMV-seronegative. What was sequenced was PBMCs. The CDR3 reads CASPGGGREQYF. DNA of the CDR3: TGTGCCAGCCCAGGGGGCGGACGCGAGCAGTACTTC. The full variable domain, with the rest looked up from reference TRBV2 and TRBJ2-7, is EPEVTQTPSHQVTQMGQEVILRCVPISNHLYFYWYRQILGQKVEFLVSFYNNEISEKSEIFDDQFSVERPDGSNFTLKIRSTKLEDSAMYFCASPGGGREQYFGPGTRLTVT.